The present T cell receptor beta chain was sequenced within a study of shared clonotypes between healthy human individuals. In the study overall: The composition of the donors was a couple of women and a few men aged 18 to 49.

Naive CD45RA+ and memory CD45RA-negative subsets were split from CD4+ cells. Genomic DNA from each subset was divided evenly over several immunoSEQ plates. Assay used: immunoSEQ multiplex PCR; TCRdb lists only in-frame clones, some missing. In the table there are 2 million to 2.5 million clones, 90% to 95% of which are singletons. V lost 2 bases and J 5 bases, leaving 16 bases between the germline ends. This CDR3 comprises 15 residues. Germline-derived CDR1 and CDR2 are KGHSH and LQKENI. The sequence came from a man aged 18 to 29 in good health. Sequencing was performed on naive CD4+ T cells sorted from blood. Documented subset: CD45RA+ positively selected. V and J are TRBV18 and TRBJ2-7; D is ambiguous. The CDR3: CASSPEATRSDEQYF. In DNA, the CDR3 is TGTGCCAGCTCACCAGAGGCCACGAGGAGCGACGAGCAGTACTTC.